This TCR beta chain was observed in a study of Graves' ophthalmopathy and Graves' hyperthyroidism. As for the study in general: No progression to ophthalmopathy over 18 months defined stable hyperthyroidism. Findings and caveats of the study: The authors also found most expanded thyroid clonotypes above 0.001 frequency in blood.

The sequenced template was RNA, covering the TCR beta CDR3 region. Second-round multiplex PCR followed a first-round RT-PCR using HTBI primers. Using its own MiXCR run on the multiplex PCR reads, TCRdb lists one record per CDR3 protein. The sample lists around 1.1 million distinct CDR3 sequences, 35% to 45% occurring once. None of the included patients had other autoimmune diseases, uncontrolled infections, pregnancy or lactation, as these led to exclusion. Symptoms, serum thyroxine and TRAb, thyroid ultrasound, and orbital computed tomography formed the diagnostic basis. This clonotype was recorded at least ten times. Its cognate antigen is unknown. Sample: peripheral blood or thyroid tissue (not recorded which). This clonotype originated in an adult man with Graves' hyperthyroidism.

Here the CDR3 reads CSVANGNTEAFF. CDR3 DNA: TGCAGCGTTGCTAACGGGAACACTGAAGCTTTCTTT. The chain couples TRBV29-1 to TRBJ1-1; D is unresolved. CDR1 is SQVTM, CDR2 ANQGSEA, per germline. V gave up 4 bases and J gave up 1 base, with 7 bases separating them. CDR3 size: 12 residues.